This T cell receptor (beta chain) was documented in a study of patients and donors after allogeneic stem cell transplantation. The V gene lost 5 bases and the J gene lost 5 bases, with 13 bases spanning the gap. This CDR3 is 13 amino acids long. Germline CDR1 SGHDT, CDR2 YYEEEE. A single record per CDR3 protein comes from TCRdb applying MiXCR to the RT-PCR reads. Of fewer than 500,000 distinct CDR3 sequences detected, under 20% appear once; the ten largest clones hold around 7.9%. The clonotype was recovered from a human donor who was either an allogeneic HSCT recipient or a stem cell or donor lymphocyte infusion donor (not recorded which). It is not recorded whose cells these are; they may come from a transplant donor. The specimen sequenced was blood, either unsorted or a sorted T cell fraction (not recorded which). The rearrangement uses TRBV5-6 and TRBJ2-5; possible D gene TRBD1, 6 bases. CDR3 nucleotides: TGTGCCAGCAGTTCTACAGGGCAGGAGACCCAGTACTTC. It translates to CASSSTGQETQYF.